This passage covers 14 T cell receptor beta chains from one sample sequenced in a study of blood T cells in healthy people across ages. Through a sample-barcoded 5' primer and a J-beta primer mix, a second PCR was run for roughly 6 to 11 cycles. TCRdb re-called the 5' RACE reads with MiXCR, one entry per CDR3 protein. The table has 1.4 million or so distinct CDR3 sequences, around 40% seen once. Sequencing input: blood. The receptors were sampled from a woman in her late teens or twenties in good health.

Only a few counts were recorded for this clonotype. V and J are TRBV7-9 and TRBJ2-3; the match to TRBD2 covers 9 bases. V trimming: 3 bases; J trimming: 5 bases; junction bases outside the gene matches: 6. Germline V gives CDR1 SEHNR, CDR2 FQNEAQ (reference sequence). CDR3 length: 15 residues. In DNA form, the CDR3 reads TGTGCCAGCAGCTTGTCTAGCGGGGTGGGAGATACGCAGTATTTT. Protein: CASSLSSGVGDTQYF.

This chain connects TRBV5-1 to TRBJ2-7, with D perhaps TRBD2 (6 bases). V was shortened by 3 bases and J by 2 bases, with 12 bases between the two germline ends. Germline loops: CDR1 SGHRS, CDR2 YFSETQ. This CDR3 has 14 amino acids. CDR3 bases: TGCGCCAGCAGCTCTCGGGGAGGAGCCTACGAGCAGTACTTC. Translated: CASSSRGGAYEQYF.

V and J are TRBV6-2 or TRBV6-3 and TRBJ2-1; D is ambiguous. This CDR3 comprises 15 residues. V lost 3 bases, J lost 0 bases, and 9 bases lay in between. Germline V gene lookup returns CDR1 MNHEY and CDR2 SVGEGT. The CDR3 reads CASSYRQSSYNEQFF. The DNA for the CDR3 is TGTGCCAGCAGTTATAGGCAGAGCTCCTACAATGAGCAGTTCTTC.

This chain joins TRBV4-2 and TRBJ1-4; 9 nucleotides line up with TRBD1. J gave up 4 bases and V 6 bases, and 12 bases lay outside the gene matches. The CDR3 spans 17 residues. Germline V CDR1 and CDR2: LGHNA, YNFKEQ. CDR3 sequence (DNA): TGTGCCAGCAGACCCTCGGACAGGGGCGCTTATAATGAAAAACTGTTTTTT. Its protein is CASRPSDRGAYNEKLFF.

This clonotype has only a few counts. The chain employs TRBV20-1 and TRBJ2-3; 7 nucleotides line up with TRBD1. Germline assignment: CDR1 DFQATT and CDR2 SNEGSKA (reference sequence). After removal of 5 bases from V and 1 base from J, the junction contained 6 bases not matched to a gene. This CDR3 is 14 amino acids long. CDR3 DNA: TGCAGTGCTGAAGGGGGCGCGCGCACAGATACGCAGTATTTT. The encoded protein is CSAEGGARTDTQYF.

Note on this clonotype: Its ends do not fully match the called genes, so a read error is possible. This rearrangement joins TRBV2 to TRBJ1-4, with D unclear. Per the germline V gene, CDR1 is SNHLY and CDR2 is FYNNEI. The CDR3 spans 11 residues. The CDR3 DNA is TGTGCCTGCAGCCCGGGCGGGGAACTGTTTTTT. Its protein is CACSPGGELFF. Based on the CDR3 plus reference TRBV2 and TRBJ1-4, the full variable domain is EPEVTQTPSHQVTQMGQEVILRCVPISNHLYFYWYRQILGQKVEFLVSFYNNEISEKSEIFDDQFSVERPDGSNFTLKIRSTKLEDSAMYFCACSPGGELFFGSGTQLSVL.

As to this clonotype: One end of the junction is discordant with germline, which a read error may explain. This chain joins TRBV7-7 and TRBJ2-3, with D possibly matching TRBD1 (6 bases). Germline CDR1 SSHAT, CDR2 FNYEAQ (reference sequence). The CDR3 is made up of 13 amino acids. CDR3 bases: TGTGCTAGCAGCTTGAGGACAGAAAATACGCAGTATTTT. This gives the protein CASSLRTENTQYF.

The rearrangement links TRBV20-1 to TRBJ2-4, with D possibly called TRBD1 or TRBD2 (5 bases each). The end of the DNA aligns better with TRBJ2-7, so the J call may be wrong. Germline CDR1 reads DFQATT; CDR2 reads SNEGSKA (reference sequence). The CDR3 contains 13 residues. Here the CDR3 reads CSASGTLNREQYF. The DNA for the CDR3 is TGCAGTGCTTCCGGGACCCTAAACCGCGAGCAGTACTTC.

The chain is built from TRBV28 and TRBJ1-1, with 9 bases lining up with TRBD1. This CDR3 is built from 16 residues. From germline, CDR1 is MDHEN and CDR2 SYDVKM. V shed 6 bases and J 0 bases; nucleotides not matched to a gene: 8. This CDR3 is CASSELGTGMNTEAFF. For the CDR3, the DNA is TGTGCCAGCAGCGAGCTTGGGACAGGGATGAACACTGAAGCTTTCTTT.

The sample holds a few counts of this clonotype. The rearrangement uses TRBV9 and TRBJ2-3; a weak D match, TRBD1 (6 bases). The germline gives CDR1 SGDLS, CDR2 YYNGEE. The CDR3 sequence is 13 residues long. Trimming removed 7 bases from V and 2 bases from J, with 11 bases in between. The DNA of the CDR3 is TGTGCCAGCCAGGGGCCTTTCACAGATACGCAGTATTTT. Translation gives CASQGPFTDTQYF.

The chain has TRBV7-9 and TRBJ2-5; D not resolved. The CDR3 runs 14 residues. The V gene's germline CDR1 is SEHNR and CDR2 FQNEAQ (reference sequence). Trimming pared 5 bases from V and 4 bases from J, leaving 14 bases between. The CDR3 DNA reads as TGTGCCAGCAGCCCCAGACGATACCCAGAGACCCAGTACTTC. It yields the protein CASSPRRYPETQYF.

A few counts support this clonotype. CDR3 sequence (DNA): TGTGCCAGCAGACAGGGACAGTTCTATGGCTACACCTTC. It codes for CASRQGQFYGYTF. The chain is built from TRBV28 and TRBJ1-2, with 7 bases that match TRBD1. CDR3 length: 13 amino acids. Germline lookup yields CDR1 MDHEN and CDR2 SYDVKM. Trimming cost V 6 bases and J 4 bases; bases outside gene matches: 5.

The chain links TRBV20-1 to TRBJ2-5; weak D call: TRBD1 (6 bases). The CDR3 loop spans 14 amino acids. Germline V lookup: CDR1 DFQATT, CDR2 SNEGSKA (reference sequence). V lost 5 bases and J 2 bases, leaving 15 bases between the germline ends. CDR3 residues: CSARSGTTQETQYF. The CDR3 DNA reads as TGCAGTGCTCGCTCAGGGACAACACAAGAGACCCAGTACTTC.

CDR3 sequence (DNA): TGTGCCAGCAGTTACAGGGTGCGTGAAAAACTGTTTTTT. Its protein product is CASSYRVREKLFF. This chain joins TRBV6-6 and TRBJ1-4; no clear D gene. The CDR3 extends over 13 amino acids. Germline V gene lookup returns CDR1 MNHNY and CDR2 SVGAGI (reference sequence). V was pared by 2 bases and J by 7 bases, with 8 bases between.